The next 10 T cell receptor beta chains were all read from a single sample in a study of T cells in women clearing cervical HPV infection. The repertoire was sequenced with immunoSEQ multiplex PCR; TCRdb's copy has only in-frame clones and lacks some. The sample table includes 30,000 to 45,000 clones. The specimen was blood buffy coat. The origin of the receptors is a woman between 18 and 75 years old with a cervical HPV16 infection that either progressed to CIN3+ or cleared (not recorded which).

A note on this clone: The read terminates 3 residues before the CDR3 end, so the remaining end is supplied by the germline J gene. This chain uses TRBV28 with TRBJ2-3; no firm D call. CDR1 is MDHEN, CDR2 SYDVKM, per germline. The CDR3 contains 13 residues. Trimming shortened V by 2 bases and J by 6 bases, and 9 bases separated the two germline ends. The CDR3 loop is CASSLIARDTQYF. The CDR3 DNA, read in part, is TGTGCCAGCAGTTTAATAGCTCGGGATACG. The whole variable domain, remainder taken from reference TRBV28 and TRBJ2-3, is DVKVTQSSRYLVKRTGEKVFLECVQDMDHENMFWYRQDPGLGLRLIYFSYDVKMKEKGDIPEGYSVSREKKERFSLILESASTNQTSMYLCASSLIARDTQYFGPGTRLTVL.

Worth noting for this clone: Sequencing ends 3 residues short of the CDR3 end; the germline J gene provides the rest. The rearrangement uses TRBV10-3 and TRBJ1-1; possible D gene TRBD1, 5 bases. Germline lookup yields CDR1 ENHRY and CDR2 SYGVKD. The CDR3 loop spans 12 amino acids. Trimming removed 7 bases from V and 6 bases from J, with 12 bases in between. CDR3 DNA (partial): TGTGCCATCACATCTGGGGCCTCTGAA. The encoded protein is CAITSGASE. The complete CDR3 sequence is CAITSGASEAFF.

In regard to this clone: Coverage ceases 3 residues before the CDR3 finishes, and the germline J gene fills in the end. The rearrangement joins TRBV19 to TRBJ2-4; D is possibly TRBD1 (6 bases). This CDR3 region has 15 residues. The V gene's germline CDR1 is LNHDA and CDR2 SQIVND (reference sequence). CDR3 DNA, as far as it was read: TGTGCCAGTAGTATGGGGGCAGAAGCTAACTATGGT. This gives the protein CASSMGAEANYG. The full-length CDR3 reads as CASSMGAEANYGQYF.

Note on this clone: The read ends 3 residues before the CDR3 terminus; that terminus is restored from the germline J gene. This chain connects TRBV2 to TRBJ1-1, with TRBD1 identical over 9 bases. The germline gives CDR1 SNHLY, CDR2 FYNNEI. CDR3 length equals 13 residues. Trimming took 6 bases from V and 5 from J; bases not matched to a gene: 4. CDR3 bases read: TGTGCCAGCAGAGTGGACAGGGGAACTGAA. Residues: CASRVDRGTE. The entire CDR3 protein reads CASRVDRGTEAFF.

The part of the CDR3 DNA that was read is TGTGCCAGCAGCTCCCCTGGGACAGGGCTGGACAATGAG. Protein sequence: CASSSPGTGLDNE. The complete CDR3 reads CASSSPGTGLDNEQFF. V gene TRBV13 combines with J gene TRBJ2-1; 9 nucleotides match TRBD1. The read ends 3 residues early relative to the CDR3; the germline J gene fills the gap. Germline assignment: CDR1 PRHDT and CDR2 FYEKMQ (reference sequence). Germline trimming cut 4 bases from V and 5 bases from J; bases unmatched to any gene: 9. This CDR3 comprises 16 residues.

Comments on this clone: The read ends 3 residues before the CDR3 terminus; that terminus is restored from the germline J gene. This chain connects TRBV18 to TRBJ2-1; 11 bases line up with TRBD2. Germline V gene sequence: CDR1 KGHSH, CDR2 LQKENI. The CDR3 length is 18 residues. J was trimmed by 8 bases and V by 4 bases; bases with no gene match: 16. CDR3 DNA (partial): TGTGCCAGCTCACGACGAGGTAGCGGGGGGGCGTCGGTCGATGAG. Its protein product is CASSRRGSGGASVDE. The CDR3, in full, reads CASSRRGSGGASVDEQFF.

A word on this clone: The CDR3 end lies 3 residues beyond the end of the read and is filled in from the germline J gene. The chain joins TRBV19 to TRBJ2-4, with 12 nucleotides matching TRBD1. The CDR3 consists of 16 residues. The germline V gene has CDR1 LNHDA and CDR2 SQIVND (reference sequence). The sequenced CDR3 bases are TGTGCCAGTAGTTCCCAACCCGGGACAGGGGGCGATGGT. Its translation is CASSSQPGTGGDG. The entire CDR3 protein is CASSSQPGTGGDGQYF.

As to this clone: The read stops 3 residues short of the end of the CDR3; the missing end is completed from the germline J gene. This chain connects TRBV18 to TRBJ1-1, with D maybe TRBD1 (6 bases). The CDR3 totals 16 residues. Looked up from germline, CDR1 is KGHSH and CDR2 is LQKENI. With 1 base removed from V and 1 base from J, the gap between germline ends came to 13 bases. The CDR3 is CASSPQQGRTNTEAFF. The CDR3 DNA, read in part, is TGTGCCAGCTCACCACAACAGGGCCGAACGAACACTGAA.

On this clone: The read comes to an end 3 residues before the CDR3 does, leaving the germline J gene to fill in the end. The V call is TRBV20-1, the J call TRBJ1-2; 9 bases agree with TRBD1. Trimming at V came to 6 bases and at J to 6 bases, leaving 14 bases not matched to a gene. The CDR3 extends over 15 amino acids. Germline V gene sequence: CDR1 DFQATT, CDR2 SNEGSKA (reference sequence). The CDR3 loop is CSARTGEGFPHGYTF. CDR3 DNA (partial): TGCAGTGCCCGGACAGGGGAGGGCTTCCCCCATGGC.

As to this clone: Read sequence stops 3 residues before the CDR3 end, and the germline J gene provides the missing end. V usage is TRBV12-3 or TRBV12-4 and J usage is TRBJ2-7; TRBD1 aligns across 8 bases. The ends lost 5 bases at V and 6 bases at J; junction bases unmatched: 9. The CDR3 contains 14 residues. CDR3 protein: CASSPGRDRGEQYF. CDR3 DNA (partial): TGTGCCAGCAGTCCCGGCCGAGACAGGGGCGAG.